Described below is a single TCR beta chain sequence and its context. What it recognizes is unknown. These data originate in a study of T cell therapy after organ transplantation. The study's findings and limits: Low CD8+ T cell yield possibly reduced coverage, hiding nonresponder expansions. Nonresponders had marked pretherapy clonal expansions and little post-therapy change.

Time point given: 20-29 weeks after completion of therapy. TCRdb's table, derived via immunoSEQ multiplex PCR, lists solely in-frame clones and lacks some. This table has 15,000 to 20,000 clones, 85% appearing once. This clonotype was obtained from a human patient who had received a solid organ transplant and had CMV disease. Part of the T cell pool may stem from the graft donor. The starting material was CD8+ T cells from blood, obtained after autologous CMV-specific T cell therapy.

DNA of the CDR3: TGTGCCAGCAGCTATCCCGACGAGCAGTACTTC. It is translated as CASSYPDEQYF. The chain employs TRBV6-1 and TRBJ2-7; D is unclear. The length of the CDR3 is 11 residues. V lost 6 bases and J 5 bases, leaving 8 bases between the germline ends. Germline CDR1 is MNHNS and CDR2 is SASEGT.